The 18 T cell receptor beta chains listed next were all sequenced from one sample in a study of control samples from healthy donors and cancer patients. The table came from immunoSEQ multiplex PCR; TCRdb's copy has only in-frame clones and leaves some out. The sample shows roughly 100,000 clones, under 90% of them seen only once. Specimen: blood. These receptor sequences come from a woman in her forties or fifties in good health.

This clone was seen only a few times. V and J are TRBV6-2 or TRBV6-3 and TRBJ2-7; TRBD2 matches at 7 bases. The CDR3 length is 14 residues. J gave up 0 bases and V 5 bases, and 4 bases lay outside the gene matches. Germline V gene sequence: CDR1 MNHEY, CDR2 SVGEGT. The CDR3 protein is CASSIGGSSYEQYF. For the CDR3, the DNA is TGTGCCAGCAGTATTGGCGGGAGCTCCTACGAGCAGTACTTC.

The chain recombines TRBV7-9 with TRBJ1-6, with D hard to call. This CDR3 spans 13 amino acids. The germline gives CDR1 SEHNR, CDR2 FQNEAQ (reference sequence). V was shortened by 5 bases and J by 6 bases, with 8 bases between the two germline ends. CDR3 residues: CASSRAVNSPLHF. The CDR3 bases are TGTGCCAGCAGCCGAGCGGTTAATTCACCCCTCCACTTT.

The genes are TRBV11-2 and TRBJ2-3, with 8 bases that match TRBD2. From germline, CDR1 is SGHAT and CDR2 FQNNGV. The CDR3 sequence is 16 residues long. V trimming: 1 base; J trimming: 6 bases; junction bases outside the gene matches: 9. The CDR3 reads CASSLGAGGGLDTQYF. The CDR3 coding sequence is TGTGCCAGCAGCTTAGGTGCGGGGGGAGGTCTCGATACGCAGTATTTT.

V and J are TRBV7-9 and TRBJ1-1; D possibly corresponds to TRBD1 (6 bases). V was pared by 5 bases and J by 2 bases, with 12 bases between. The V gene's germline CDR1 is SEHNR and CDR2 FQNEAQ (reference sequence). This CDR3 region has 14 residues. Written as DNA, the CDR3 is TGTGCCAGCAGCCCCGGACAGATTAACACTGAAGCTTTCTTT. This codes for CASSPGQINTEAFF.

The chain is built from TRBV7-2 and TRBJ1-4; D call uncertain. V lost 0 bases and J 2 bases, leaving 10 bases between the germline ends. Germline CDR1 SGHTA, CDR2 FQGNSA. The CDR3 is 16 amino acids. This CDR3 reads CASSLAPAGTNEKLFF. CDR3 DNA: TGTGCCAGCAGCTTAGCCCCCGCCGGGACTAATGAAAAACTGTTTTTT.

With respect to this clone: Other DNA sequences of this sample code for an identical CDR3. This chain uses TRBV12-3 or TRBV12-4 with TRBJ1-1; D not certain. The V end was cut by 3 bases, the J end by 5 bases, with 10 bases between. The CDR3 is 13 amino acids. In nucleotides, the CDR3 is TGTGCCAGCAGTTTCTCCAGGAATACTGAAGCTTTCTTT. Its protein product is CASSFSRNTEAFF.

This clone was observed once. The chain couples TRBV6-2 or TRBV6-3 to TRBJ2-1; 7 bases match TRBD1. CDR1 is MNHEY, CDR2 SVGEGT, per germline. The CDR3 extends over 18 amino acids. J gave up 1 base and V 6 bases, and 15 bases lay outside the gene matches. The CDR3 DNA reads as TGTGCCAGCAGCAACTTGTCCCGCTCGACAGGGTCCTACAATGAGCAGTTCTTC. This sequence encodes CASSNLSRSTGSYNEQFF.

This clone has a single count. V gene TRBV5-1 combines with J gene TRBJ2-5; TRBD2 is a possible D gene (5 bases). The V and J ends lost 4 bases and 0 bases respectively, with 13 bases between them. This CDR3 region has 15 residues. In germline, CDR1 is SGHRS, CDR2 YFSETQ. The CDR3 nucleotides read TGCGCCAGCAGCCAAAGGACGGGAAACCAAGAGACCCAGTACTTC. Protein sequence: CASSQRTGNQETQYF. Filled out from reference TRBV5-1 and TRBJ2-5, the complete variable domain reads KAGVTQTPRYLIKTRGQQVTLSCSPISGHRSVSWYQQTPGQGLQFLFEYFSETQRNKGNFPGRFSGRQFSNSRSEMNVSTLELGDSALYLCASSQRTGNQETQYFGPGTRLLVL.

V and J are TRBV19 and TRBJ2-7, with 7 nucleotides matching TRBD1. V lost 5 bases, J lost 0 bases, and 13 bases stayed unmatched. The CDR3 length is 17 residues. CDR1 is LNHDA, CDR2 SQIVND, per germline (reference sequence). This CDR3 reads CASSSGATGAFSYEQYF. CDR3 DNA sequence: TGTGCCAGTAGTTCAGGCGCCACAGGGGCTTTCTCCTACGAGCAGTACTTC.

This chain connects TRBV29-1 to TRBJ1-2; 7 bases agree with TRBD1. Per germline, CDR1 SQVTM and CDR2 ANQGSEA. The ends lost 7 bases at V and 8 bases at J; junction bases unmatched: 7. The CDR3 contains 11 residues. The CDR3 spells CSGVGGWGYTF. CDR3 nucleotides: TGCAGCGGTGTAGGGGGCTGGGGCTACACCTTC. Complete variable domain (other parts from reference TRBV29-1 and TRBJ1-2): SAVISQKPSRDICQRGTSLTIQCQVDSQVTMMFWYRQQPGQSLTLIATANQGSEATYESGFVIDKFPISRPNLTFSTLTVSNMSPEDSSIYLCSGVGGWGYTFGSGTRLTVV.

V usage is TRBV20-1 and J usage is TRBJ2-7; no clear D gene. The germline V gene has CDR1 DFQATT and CDR2 SNEGSKA (reference sequence). The CDR3 is 11 residues long. The V end was cut by 4 bases, the J end by 8 bases, with 12 bases between. The CDR3 DNA is TGCAGTGCTACTTTAACTCCCCAGCAGTACTTC. Translation gives CSATLTPQQYF.

CDR3 nucleotide sequence: TGTGCCAGCAGCCCGCTAGGGAGGAACACCGGGGAGCTGTTTTTT. It is translated as CASSPLGRNTGELFF. The genes are TRBV7-8 and TRBJ2-2; D is possibly TRBD2 (5 bases). The V end lost 5 bases, the J end lost 1 base, and 11 bases lay between the germline ends. There are 15 residues in the CDR3. In germline, CDR1 is SGHVS, CDR2 FQNEAQ.

The chain has TRBV6-6 and TRBJ1-2; D gene uncertain. This CDR3 has 13 amino acids. The V gene lost 0 bases and the J gene lost 3 bases, with 5 bases spanning the gap. From germline, CDR1 is MNHNY and CDR2 SVGAGI (reference sequence). CDR3 in DNA: TGTGCCAGCAGTTACTCCGGGGACTATGGCTACACCTTC. Its translation: CASSYSGDYGYTF.

This clone was recorded only once. The rearrangement joins TRBV15 to TRBJ2-2; perhaps TRBD2 as D (5 bases). The CDR3 extends over 14 amino acids. V dropped 8 bases and J dropped 2 bases, with 12 bases sitting between them. Germline values: CDR1 LNHNV, CDR2 YYDKDF (reference sequence). CDR3 nucleotide sequence: TGTGCCACCGGTACTAGGACCAACACCGGGGAGCTGTTTTTT. Translated: CATGTRTNTGELFF. Together with reference TRBV15 and TRBJ2-2, the CDR3 gives the full variable domain: DAMVIQNPRYQVTQFGKPVTLSCSQTLNHNVMYWYQQKSSQAPKLLFHYYDKDFNNEADTPDNFQSRRPNTSFCFLDIRSPGLGDTAMYLCATGTRTNTGELFFGEGSRLTVL.

Worth noting for this clone: The same CDR3 can be traced to other DNA sequences in this sample. J is TRBJ1-1 and V is TRBV6-6; D is undetermined. In germline, CDR1 is MNHNY, CDR2 SVGAGI (reference sequence). This CDR3 is 12 amino acids long. V lost 2 bases and J lost 6, with 7 bases in between. CDR3 sequence reads: CASSYGGSEAFF. The CDR3, as DNA: TGTGCCAGCAGTTACGGAGGGTCTGAAGCTTTCTTT.

The chain is built from TRBV6-1 and TRBJ1-4; 9 positions agree with TRBD1. Germline lookup yields CDR1 MNHNS and CDR2 SASEGT. Trimming took 2 bases from V and 5 from J; bases not matched to a gene: 6. CDR3 length: 16 amino acids. The CDR3 sequence is CASSESGQGRNEKLFF. CDR3 DNA sequence: TGTGCCAGCAGTGAATCCGGACAGGGGAGAAATGAAAAACTGTTTTTT.

This chain connects TRBV30 to TRBJ1-5, with TRBD1 matching over 9 bases. The ends lost 4 bases at V and 4 bases at J; junction bases unmatched: 5. The V gene's germline CDR1 is GTSNPN and CDR2 SVGIG (reference sequence). This CDR3 contains 14 residues. CDR3: CAWNTGGGNQPQHF. CDR3 nucleotides: TGTGCCTGGAACACAGGGGGCGGTAATCAGCCCCAGCATTTT.

The rearrangement joins TRBV9 to TRBJ1-1, with no clear D. Germline CDR1 is SGDLS and CDR2 is YYNGEE. V lost 5 bases to trimming and J lost 0 bases, with 14 bases between them. The length of the CDR3 is 15 residues. CDR3 sequence reads: CASSATRQMNTEAFF. The CDR3 nucleotides are TGTGCCAGCAGTGCTACTAGGCAGATGAACACTGAAGCTTTCTTT.